Listed below are T cell receptor beta chains from one sample, sequenced in a study of T cell responses to AZD1222 COVID-19 vaccine. Repertoires were generated with immunoSEQ multiplex PCR, while TCRdb's copy carries only in-frame clones and drops some. Of some 110,000 clones in the sample, about nine tenths were seen once. The starting material was peripheral blood, obtained on day 0 of AZD1222 vaccination. These receptors all stem from an adult in good health. CDR3s include the opening cysteine and the closing phenylalanine or tryptophan. Each record gives: D gene, V gene, clone size, J gene, CDR3 DNA, CDR3 protein. D genes are given only for firm matches. Size is stated for part of the rows, as once, few or many counts, or as a class when the clone is expanded.

D gene: -
V gene: TRBV15
clone size: -
J gene: TRBJ1-5
CDR3 DNA: TGTGCCACCAGCAGCATGGAGAGCACTCAGCCCCAGCATTTT
CDR3 protein: CATSSMESTQPQHF

D gene: -
V gene: TRBV30
clone size: -
J gene: TRBJ1-2
CDR3 DNA: TGTGCCTGGAGTGATGGGGGCCCGCATGGCTACACCTTC
CDR3 protein: CAWSDGGPHGYTF

D gene: TRBD1
V gene: TRBV7-3
clone size: -
J gene: TRBJ1-4
CDR3 DNA: TGTGCCAGCAGCCAGACAGGGTTCGATCCTAATGAAAAACTGTTTTTT
CDR3 protein: CASSQTGFDPNEKLFF

D gene: -
V gene: TRBV30
clone size: -
J gene: TRBJ1-1
CDR3 DNA: TGTGCCTGGAGTGTAGGACCCTCCATTGGGCAAGCTTTCTTT
CDR3 protein: CAWSVGPSIGQAFF

D gene: -
V gene: TRBV7-3
clone size: -
J gene: TRBJ2-1
CDR3 DNA: TGTGCCAGCAGCCCGGGACAATCAATATATAATGAGCAGTTCTTC
CDR3 protein: CASSPGQSIYNEQFF

D gene: -
V gene: TRBV5-1
clone size: -
J gene: TRBJ2-1
CDR3 DNA: TGCGCCAGCAGTCGAGGCGGGAACTCCCTAAATGAGCAGTTCTTC
CDR3 protein: CASSRGGNSLNEQFF

D gene: TRBD1
V gene: TRBV28
clone size: once
J gene: TRBJ1-4
CDR3 DNA: TGTGCCAGCACATACCCAGGGGGTGGTTATGAAAAACTGTTTTTT
CDR3 protein: CASTYPGGGYEKLFF

D gene: -
V gene: TRBV6-1
clone size: once
J gene: TRBJ2-1
CDR3 DNA: TGTGCCAGCAGTGCAGCTATTCGCGAGCAGTTCTTC
CDR3 protein: CASSAAIREQFF

D gene: -
V gene: TRBV7-9
clone size: -
J gene: TRBJ1-2
CDR3 DNA: TGTGCCAGCAGCTTCGACGGCTATGATGGCTACACCTTC
CDR3 protein: CASSFDGYDGYTF

D gene: -
V gene: TRBV19
clone size: few
J gene: TRBJ1-2
CDR3 DNA: TGTGCCAGTACCGAGGGACTGAACTATGGCTACACCTTC
CDR3 protein: CASTEGLNYGYTF

D gene: TRBD1
V gene: TRBV6-5
clone size: -
J gene: TRBJ1-2
CDR3 DNA: TGTGCCAGCAGTTACGGACAGGCGATGGGCTACACCTTC
CDR3 protein: CASSYGQAMGYTF

D gene: TRBD1
V gene: TRBV7-2
clone size: -
J gene: TRBJ1-1
CDR3 DNA: TGTGCCAGCAGCCCGACCGGGACAGGGAACACTGAAGCTTTCTTT
CDR3 protein: CASSPTGTGNTEAFF

D gene: -
V gene: TRBV19
clone size: -
J gene: TRBJ1-2
CDR3 DNA: TGTGCCAGTAACCCTGGGGGGCTCGGCTACACCTTC
CDR3 protein: CASNPGGLGYTF

D gene: -
V gene: TRBV3-1/TRBV3-2
clone size: -
J gene: TRBJ1-2
CDR3 DNA: TGTGCCAGCAGCCAAGTAGCAAACAAAGACTATGGCTACACCTTC
CDR3 protein: CASSQVANKDYGYTF

D gene: TRBD2
V gene: TRBV6-5
clone size: -
J gene: TRBJ2-1
CDR3 DNA: TGTGCCAGCAGTACCGGGACTAGCGGAGACAATGAGCAGTTCTTC
CDR3 protein: CASSTGTSGDNEQFF

D gene: -
V gene: TRBV28
clone size: -
J gene: TRBJ2-1
CDR3 DNA: TGTGCCAGCAGTTTATGGGGTCTAGATAAGAGGGGTGAGCAGTTCTTC
CDR3 protein: CASSLWGLDKRGEQFF

D gene: -
V gene: TRBV28
clone size: -
J gene: TRBJ2-3
CDR3 DNA: TGTGCCAGCAGTTTATGGGGACCTTATACGCAGTATTTT
CDR3 protein: CASSLWGPYTQYF

D gene: -
V gene: TRBV19
clone size: -
J gene: TRBJ1-1
CDR3 DNA: TGTGCCAGTAGCGATATCCGACAGTCGAACACTGAAGCTTTCTTT
CDR3 protein: CASSDIRQSNTEAFF

D gene: -
V gene: TRBV27
clone size: once
J gene: TRBJ2-1
CDR3 DNA: TGTGCCAGCAGTCGGACGGCTCTTAATGAGCAGTTCTTC
CDR3 protein: CASSRTALNEQFF

D gene: -
V gene: TRBV20-1
clone size: -
J gene: TRBJ2-1
CDR3 DNA: TGCAGCGTTGTCTACAATGAGCAGTTCTTC
CDR3 protein: CSVVYNEQFF

D gene: TRBD1
V gene: TRBV5-1
clone size: once
J gene: TRBJ1-2
CDR3 DNA: TGCGCCAGCAGCTTGGACCAGGGGGCTCGAGGCTACACCTTC
CDR3 protein: CASSLDQGARGYTF

D gene: -
V gene: TRBV14
clone size: -
J gene: TRBJ2-2
CDR3 DNA: TGTGCCAGCAGCCAAGTACTGTTCATCGGGGAGCTGTTTTTT
CDR3 protein: CASSQVLFIGELFF

D gene: -
V gene: TRBV3-1/TRBV3-2
clone size: -
J gene: TRBJ1-5
CDR3 DNA: TGTGCCAGCAGCCAAGAGGGGCAGCCCCAGCATTTT
CDR3 protein: CASSQEGQPQHF

D gene: TRBD1
V gene: TRBV5-5
clone size: -
J gene: TRBJ1-2
CDR3 DNA: TGTGCCAGCAGCTTGGTTTGGGACAGTTATGGCTACACCTTC
CDR3 protein: CASSLVWDSYGYTF

D gene: TRBD1
V gene: TRBV5-1
clone size: -
J gene: TRBJ2-3
CDR3 DNA: TGCGCCAGCAGCTCTTCTCCCGGGACAGGGATGGATACGCAGTATTTT
CDR3 protein: CASSSSPGTGMDTQYF

D gene: -
V gene: TRBV2
clone size: -
J gene: TRBJ1-5
CDR3 DNA: TGTGCCAGCAGTGGGCGGGCCGGACGCAATCAGCCCCAGCATTTT
CDR3 protein: CASSGRAGRNQPQHF

D gene: -
V gene: TRBV2
clone size: few
J gene: TRBJ1-5
CDR3 DNA: TGTGCCAGCGGCTCACAGGGCCTCAATCAGCCCCAGCATTTT
CDR3 protein: CASGSQGLNQPQHF

D gene: -
V gene: TRBV3-1/TRBV3-2
clone size: -
J gene: TRBJ2-3
CDR3 DNA: TGTGCCAGCAGCCAAGGTGGATCTTTGGGTACGCAGTATTTT
CDR3 protein: CASSQGGSLGTQYF